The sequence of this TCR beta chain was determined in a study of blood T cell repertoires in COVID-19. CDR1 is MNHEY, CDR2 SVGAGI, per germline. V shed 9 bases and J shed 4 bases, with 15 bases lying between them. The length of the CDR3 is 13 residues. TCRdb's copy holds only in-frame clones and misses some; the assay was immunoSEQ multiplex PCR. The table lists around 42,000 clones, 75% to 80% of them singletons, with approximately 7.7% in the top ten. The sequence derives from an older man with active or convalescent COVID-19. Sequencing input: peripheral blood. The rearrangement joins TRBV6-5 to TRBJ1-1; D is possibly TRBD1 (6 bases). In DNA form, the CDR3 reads TGTGCCAGTAAATTTCAAGGGGGCACTGAAGCTTTCTTT. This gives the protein CASKFQGGTEAFF.